Each of the 4 T cell receptor beta chains below was sequenced from the same sample in a study of cytomegalovirus exposure and HLA in healthy donors (dated by TCRdb to 2016 to 2017). The library was prepared using the immunoSEQ multiplex PCR assay. A mixture of 60 forward primers for TCR Vbeta segments and 13 reverse primers for TCR Jbeta segments was used in the multiplex PCR. Not all clones reach the TCRdb copy of this immuneACCESS table, which keeps in-frame sequences only. Checked studies attribute under half of the gap to unresolved V genes and leave the rest unexplained. The sample has 100,000 to 150,000 clones on record, 80% to 85% of them singletons. Clones ranked in the top ten supply roughly 0.99% of the sample. Sequenced: PBMCs. These TCRs come from a woman younger than 45 in good health and CMV-seronegative.

The V gene is TRBV7-3, the J gene TRBJ1-1, with D maybe TRBD1 (5 bases). Trimming took off 1 base at V and 7 bases at J, with 19 bases between the two ends. Germline assignment: CDR1 SGHTA and CDR2 FQGTGA. This CDR3 has 16 residues. The CDR3 region is CASSLSWDLNRLEAFF. The CDR3 DNA follows: TGTGCCAGCAGCTTAAGTTGGGACTTAAATCGGCTTGAAGCTTTCTTT.

The chain carries TRBV4-1 and TRBJ1-4, with a possible D match to TRBD1 (6 bases). The CDR3 runs to 15 residues. The V gene's germline CDR1 is MGHRA and CDR2 YSYEKL. The V and J ends lost 1 base and 5 bases respectively, with 11 bases between them. CDR3 DNA sequence: TGCGCCAGCAGCCAAGTCGGGGGGCGGAATGAAAAACTGTTTTTT. It translates to CASSQVGGRNEKLFF.

The CDR3 is CASSLDLSGTGDGYTF. CDR3 DNA sequence: TGTGCCAGCAGCTTAGACCTTTCCGGGACAGGGGATGGCTACACCTTC. This chain links TRBV7-6 with TRBJ1-2; 10 bases map to TRBD1. V shed 1 base, J shed 6 bases, and the junction held 8 bases outside the gene matches. This CDR3 is 16 amino acids long. Germline V lookup: CDR1 SGHVS, CDR2 FNYEAQ.

This rearrangement joins TRBV11-1 to TRBJ1-2; D is possibly TRBD1 (6 bases). V was shortened by 4 bases and J by 4 bases, with 19 bases between the two germline ends. The length of the CDR3 is 16 residues. CDR1 SGHAT and CDR2 FQDESV come from the germline V gene (reference sequence). CDR3 region: CASSSQLRGAGYGYTF. DNA for the CDR3: TGTGCCAGCAGCTCTCAACTCCGGGGGGCAGGCTATGGCTACACCTTC. Full variable domain (missing parts from reference TRBV11-1 and TRBJ1-2): EAEVAQSPRYKITEKSQAVAFWCDPISGHATLYWYRQILGQGPELLVQFQDESVVDDSQLPKDRFSAERLKGVDSTLKIQPAELGDSAMYLCASSSQLRGAGYGYTFGSGTRLTVV.